This TCR beta chain was captured in a study of T cell responses to AZD1222 COVID-19 vaccine. Study-level findings and limits: When two AZD1222 doses had been given, Spike-specific TCR breadth and depth rose.

The CDR3 runs 15 residues. Trimming pared 1 base from V and 4 bases from J, leaving 14 bases between. Germline-derived CDR1 and CDR2 are SGHNT and YYREEE (reference sequence). Points on this clone: Its antigen is not known.

Measured with immunoSEQ multiplex PCR; TCRdb has only the in-frame clones, and not every one. The sample holds about 120,000 clones, 90% to 95% seen once. This sequence joins TRBV5-4 and TRBJ2-5; D possibly uses TRBD1 or TRBD2 (5 bases each). The sequencing used peripheral blood, collected 28 days after the second AZD1222 dose. The sequence derives from an adult who received the AZD1222 COVID-19 vaccine. The CDR3 is CASSLKGSGLETQYF. As DNA, the CDR3 is TGTGCCAGCAGCTTGAAGGGGTCAGGACTAGAGACCCAGTACTTC.